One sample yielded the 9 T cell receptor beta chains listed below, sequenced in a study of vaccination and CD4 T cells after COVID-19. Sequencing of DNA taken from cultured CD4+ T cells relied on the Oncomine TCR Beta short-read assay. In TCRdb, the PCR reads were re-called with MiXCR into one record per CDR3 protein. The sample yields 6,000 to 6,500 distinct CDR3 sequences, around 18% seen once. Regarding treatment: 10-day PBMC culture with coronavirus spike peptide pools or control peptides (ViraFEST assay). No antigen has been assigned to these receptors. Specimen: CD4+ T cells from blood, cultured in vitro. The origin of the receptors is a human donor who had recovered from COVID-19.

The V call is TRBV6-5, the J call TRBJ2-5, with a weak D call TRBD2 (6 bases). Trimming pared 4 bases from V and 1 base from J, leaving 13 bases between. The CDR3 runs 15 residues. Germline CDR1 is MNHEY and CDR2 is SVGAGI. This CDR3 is CASSLSAGSQETQYF. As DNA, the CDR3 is TGTGCCAGCAGTTTGTCAGCGGGCTCCCAAGAGACCCAGTACTTC.

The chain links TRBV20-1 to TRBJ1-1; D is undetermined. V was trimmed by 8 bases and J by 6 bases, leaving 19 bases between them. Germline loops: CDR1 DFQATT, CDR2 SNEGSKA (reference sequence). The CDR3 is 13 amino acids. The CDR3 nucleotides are TGCAGTCGCATCCATCTTGCAGGCTCTGAAGCTTTCTTT. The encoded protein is CSRIHLAGSEAFF.

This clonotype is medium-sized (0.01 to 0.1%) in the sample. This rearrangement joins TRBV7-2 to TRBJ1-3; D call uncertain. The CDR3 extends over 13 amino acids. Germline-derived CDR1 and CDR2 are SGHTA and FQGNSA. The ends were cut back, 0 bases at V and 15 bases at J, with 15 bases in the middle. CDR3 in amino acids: CASSLALGEDRYF. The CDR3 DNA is TGTGCCAGCAGCTTAGCGCTTGGAGAGGACCGATATTTT.

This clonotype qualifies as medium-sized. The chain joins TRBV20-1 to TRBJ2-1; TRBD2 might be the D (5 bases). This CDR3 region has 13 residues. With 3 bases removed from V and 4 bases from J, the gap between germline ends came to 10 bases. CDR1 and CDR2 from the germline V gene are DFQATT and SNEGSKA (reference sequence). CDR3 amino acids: CSASRDIYNEQFF. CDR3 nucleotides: TGCAGTGCTAGCCGGGATATTTACAATGAGCAGTTCTTC.

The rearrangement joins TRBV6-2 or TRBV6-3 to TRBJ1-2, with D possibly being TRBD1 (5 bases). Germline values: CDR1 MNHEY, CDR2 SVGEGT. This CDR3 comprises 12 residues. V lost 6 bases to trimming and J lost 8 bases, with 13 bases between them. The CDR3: CASSPGARGYTF. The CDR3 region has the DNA TGTGCCAGCAGCCCCGGGGCTAGGGGCTACACCTTC.

The CDR3 spells CASSLLETGGRSTGELFF. Written as DNA, the CDR3 is TGTGCCAGCAGCTTACTAGAGACTGGCGGGAGAAGCACCGGGGAGCTGTTTTTT. The rearrangement links TRBV7-9 to TRBJ2-2; TRBD2 matches 7 bases. The ends lost 2 bases at V and 4 bases at J; junction bases unmatched: 13. This CDR3 spans 18 amino acids. Germline loops: CDR1 SEHNR, CDR2 FQNEAQ (reference sequence).

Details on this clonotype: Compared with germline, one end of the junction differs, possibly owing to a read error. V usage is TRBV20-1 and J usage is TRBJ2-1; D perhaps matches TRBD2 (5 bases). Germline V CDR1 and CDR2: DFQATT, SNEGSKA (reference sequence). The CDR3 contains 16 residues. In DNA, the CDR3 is TGCAGTGCTAGAGATCCCGGGGTAAGCTCCAACAATGAGCAGTTCTTC. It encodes CSARDPGVSSNNEQFF.

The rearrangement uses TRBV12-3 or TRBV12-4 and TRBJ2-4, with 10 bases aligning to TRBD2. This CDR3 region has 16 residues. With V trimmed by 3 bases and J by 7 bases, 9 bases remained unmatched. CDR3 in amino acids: CASSFATSGPGNIQYF. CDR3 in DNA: TGTGCCAGCAGTTTTGCGACTAGCGGGCCAGGGAACATTCAGTACTTC.

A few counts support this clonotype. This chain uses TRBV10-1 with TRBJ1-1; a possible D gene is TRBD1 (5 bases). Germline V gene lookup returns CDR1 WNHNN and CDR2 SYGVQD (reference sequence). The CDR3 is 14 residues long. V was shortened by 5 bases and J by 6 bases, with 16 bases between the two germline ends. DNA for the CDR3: TGCGCCAGCAGTTCCCGGACTCTGGGGGCTGAAGCTTTCTTT. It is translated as CASSSRTLGAEAFF.